This TCR beta chain was documented in a study of early T cells in non-severe SARS-CoV-2 infection. The CDR3 covers 14 residues. The germline V gene encodes CDR1 SEHNR and CDR2 FQNEAQ (reference sequence). The V end was cut by 5 bases, the J end by 7 bases, with 14 bases between. As part of library construction, unique molecular identifiers were attached to individual cDNA molecules. Via MiXCR, TCRdb re-called the 5' RACE reads, giving one row per CDR3 protein. The table lists more than 90,000 distinct CDR3 sequences, less than 15% of them singletons. This clonotype showed up just a few times. The chain is built from TRBV7-9 and TRBJ1-4; D ambiguous. The TCR originated in an adult who was a healthcare worker with PCR-confirmed SARS-CoV-2 infection or an uninfected control (not recorded which). The sample consisted of whole blood. The CDR3 loop reads CASSPNRDFEKLFF. The DNA for the CDR3 is TGTGCCAGCAGCCCTAACCGGGATTTTGAAAAACTGTTTTTT. The whole variable domain, remainder taken from reference TRBV7-9 and TRBJ1-4, is DTGVSQNPRHKITKRGQNVTFRCDPISEHNRLYWYRQTLGQGPEFLTYFQNEAQLEKSRLLSDRFSAERPKGSFSTLEIQRTEQGDSAMYLCASSPNRDFEKLFFGSGTQLSVL.